This T cell receptor beta chain was sequenced in a study of T-cell reconstitution after alpha-beta-depleted transplantation in children. Unique molecular identifiers were incorporated into the prepared TCRbeta library. A single record per CDR3 protein comes from TCRdb applying MiXCR to the PCR reads. The sample has over 400,000 distinct CDR3 sequences, 43% seen once; the top ten hold 27%. Comments on this clonotype: The antigen remains undetermined. A much larger clone sits a single nucleotide away, making a read error possible.

Regarding the study as a whole: Some patients owed their high day-60 TCRbeta diversity to surviving recipient T cells and thymic progenitors.

Looked up from germline, CDR1 is SGHTA and CDR2 is FQGTGA. J gave up 2 bases and V 4 bases, and 4 bases lay outside the gene matches. The CDR3 is 15 amino acids. The sequence came from a girl aged 2 to 9 with aplastic anemia, due to receive a stem cell transplant. The chain uses TRBV7-3 and TRBJ2-3, with TRBD1 matching over 9 bases. Source: PBMCs, taken before TCRalphabeta/CD19-depleted stem cell transplant. CDR3 coding DNA: TGTGCCAGCAGCTCCTGGGACAGGGTCACAGATACGCAGTATTTT. This gives the protein CASSSWDRVTDTQYF.